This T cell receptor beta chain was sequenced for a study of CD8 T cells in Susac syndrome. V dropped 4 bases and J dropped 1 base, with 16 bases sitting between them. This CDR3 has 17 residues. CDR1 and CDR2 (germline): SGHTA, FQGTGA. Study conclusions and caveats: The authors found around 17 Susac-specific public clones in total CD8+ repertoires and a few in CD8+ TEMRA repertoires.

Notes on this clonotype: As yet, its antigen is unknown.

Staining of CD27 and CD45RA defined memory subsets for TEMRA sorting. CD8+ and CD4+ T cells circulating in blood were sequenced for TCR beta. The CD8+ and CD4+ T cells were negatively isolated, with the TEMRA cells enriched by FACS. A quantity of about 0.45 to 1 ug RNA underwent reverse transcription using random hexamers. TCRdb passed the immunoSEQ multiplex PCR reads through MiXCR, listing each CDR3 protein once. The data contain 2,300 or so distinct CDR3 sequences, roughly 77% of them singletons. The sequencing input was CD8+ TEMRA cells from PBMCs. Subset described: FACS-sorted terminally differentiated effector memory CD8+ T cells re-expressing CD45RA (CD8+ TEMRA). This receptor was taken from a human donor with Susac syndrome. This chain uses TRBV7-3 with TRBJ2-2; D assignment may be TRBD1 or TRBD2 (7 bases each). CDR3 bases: TGTGCCAGCAGCTCTCCGACAGGGACTATGAACACCGGGGAGCTGTTTTTT. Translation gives CASSSPTGTMNTGELFF.